The next 5 T cell receptor beta chains were all read from a single sample in a study of early T cells in non-severe SARS-CoV-2 infection. TCRdb re-called the 5' RACE reads with MiXCR, one entry per CDR3 protein. Here the sample spans some 42,000 distinct CDR3 sequences, approximately 5.9% being singletons. The input for sequencing was whole blood, taken at baseline. The receptors were gathered from an adult who was a healthcare worker with PCR-confirmed SARS-CoV-2 infection or an uninfected control (not recorded which).

This clonotype was counted ten times or more. The chain recombines TRBV19 with TRBJ2-1; 8 nucleotides line up with TRBD1. The CDR3 runs 15 residues. The germline gives CDR1 LNHDA, CDR2 SQIVND (reference sequence). V trimming: 6 bases; J trimming: 7 bases; junction bases outside the gene matches: 11. DNA for the CDR3: TGTGCCAGTAGCGGCGGGACAGGTGGAGGGAATGAGCAGTTCTTC. Its protein product is CASSGGTGGGNEQFF.

Concerning this clonotype itself: A much larger clone sits a single nucleotide away, making a read error possible. The gene calls are TRBV20-1 and TRBJ1-2; D perhaps matches TRBD1 (5 bases). This CDR3 is built from 11 residues. CDR1 and CDR2 from the germline V gene are DFQATT and SNEGSKA (reference sequence). The CDR3 loop reads CSTSWGSGYTF. CDR3 sequence (DNA): TGCAGTACTAGTTGGGGGTCTGGCTACACCTTC.

This clonotype was detected ten times or more. V gene TRBV7-2 combines with J gene TRBJ1-5, with D uncertain. The V end lost 5 bases, the J end lost 6 bases, and 8 bases lay between the germline ends. CDR3 length: 12 residues. CDR1 is SGHTA, CDR2 FQGNSA, per germline. The chain's CDR3 is CASSTSTQPQHF. In DNA, the CDR3 is TGTGCCAGCAGCACCTCAACTCAGCCCCAGCATTTT.

This clonotype came up many times. The chain combines TRBV4-3 with TRBJ2-3; D may correspond to TRBD1 or TRBD2 (6 bases each). Germline assignment: CDR1 LGHNA and CDR2 YSLEER. There are 16 residues in the CDR3. V was cut by 4 bases and J by 3 bases, with 17 bases left in between. The CDR3: CASSLGGAGGTDTQYF. The CDR3 region has the DNA TGCGCCAGCAGCCTGGGGGGCGCGGGCGGGACAGATACGCAGTATTTT.

This clonotype was counted at least ten times. The chain couples TRBV7-2 to TRBJ2-7; 7 nucleotides line up with TRBD1. CDR1 is SGHTA and CDR2 is FQGNSA in the germline V gene. The V and J ends lost 5 bases and 4 bases, in that order; junction bases with no gene match: 8. The CDR3 spans 14 residues. In DNA form, the CDR3 reads TGTGCCAGCAGCACCAGGGACAGACTTTACGAGCAGTACTTC. It codes for CASSTRDRLYEQYF.